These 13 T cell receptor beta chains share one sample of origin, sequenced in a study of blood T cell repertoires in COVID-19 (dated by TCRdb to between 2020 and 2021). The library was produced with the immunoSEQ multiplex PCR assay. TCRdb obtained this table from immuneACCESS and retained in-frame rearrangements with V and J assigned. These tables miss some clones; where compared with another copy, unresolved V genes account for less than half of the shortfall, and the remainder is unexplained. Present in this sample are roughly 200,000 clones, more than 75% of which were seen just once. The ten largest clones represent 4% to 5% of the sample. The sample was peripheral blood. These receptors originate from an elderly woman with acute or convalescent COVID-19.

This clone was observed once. CDR3 residues: CASSLSYRGNTGELFF. The CDR3 DNA follows: TGTGCCAGCAGCTTATCTTACAGGGGTAACACCGGGGAGCTGTTTTTT. This chain links TRBV7-6 with TRBJ2-2; TRBD1 aligns across 7 bases. The germline V gene encodes CDR1 SGHVS and CDR2 FNYEAQ. The V gene end was trimmed by 2 bases and the J gene end by 2 bases; junction bases not matched to a gene: 5. CDR3 size: 16 residues.

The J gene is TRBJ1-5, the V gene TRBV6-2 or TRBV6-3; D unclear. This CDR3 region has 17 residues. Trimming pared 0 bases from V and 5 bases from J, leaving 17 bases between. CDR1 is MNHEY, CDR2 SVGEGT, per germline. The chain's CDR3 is CASSYSTGVFGYQPQHF. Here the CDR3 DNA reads TGTGCCAGCAGTTACTCGACCGGGGTTTTCGGGTATCAGCCCCAGCATTTT.

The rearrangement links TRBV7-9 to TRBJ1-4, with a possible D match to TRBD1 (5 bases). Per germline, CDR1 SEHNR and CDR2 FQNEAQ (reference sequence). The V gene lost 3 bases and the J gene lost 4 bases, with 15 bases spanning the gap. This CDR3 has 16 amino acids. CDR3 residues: CASSFGSGGSNEKLFF. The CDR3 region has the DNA TGTGCCAGCAGCTTTGGGAGTGGGGGGAGTAATGAAAAACTGTTTTTT.

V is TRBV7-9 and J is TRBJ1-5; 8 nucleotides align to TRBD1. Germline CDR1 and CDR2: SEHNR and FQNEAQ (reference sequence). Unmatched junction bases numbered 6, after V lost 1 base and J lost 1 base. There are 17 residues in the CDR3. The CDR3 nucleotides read TGTGCCAGCAGCTTAGGTGGGGGACAGGCCAGCAATCAGCCCCAGCATTTT. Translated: CASSLGGGQASNQPQHF. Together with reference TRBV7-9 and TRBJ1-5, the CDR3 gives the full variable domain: DTGVSQNPRHKITKRGQNVTFRCDPISEHNRLYWYRQTLGQGPEFLTYFQNEAQLEKSRLLSDRFSAERPKGSFSTLEIQRTEQGDSAMYLCASSLGGGQASNQPQHFGDGTRLSIL.

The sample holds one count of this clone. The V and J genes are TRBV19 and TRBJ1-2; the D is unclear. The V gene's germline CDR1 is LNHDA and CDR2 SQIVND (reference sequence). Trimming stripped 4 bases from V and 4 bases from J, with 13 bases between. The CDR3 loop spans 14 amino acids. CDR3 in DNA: TGTGCCAGTAGTAGCCCCCGCGAGCCCTATGGCTACACCTTC. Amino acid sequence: CASSSPREPYGYTF.

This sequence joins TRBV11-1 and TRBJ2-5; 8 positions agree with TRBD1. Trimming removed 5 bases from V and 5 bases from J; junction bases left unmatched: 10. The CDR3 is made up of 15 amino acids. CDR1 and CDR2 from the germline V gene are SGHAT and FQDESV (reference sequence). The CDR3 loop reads CASSPPAGGWETQYF. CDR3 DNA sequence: TGTGCCAGCAGCCCTCCTGCAGGGGGCTGGGAGACCCAGTACTTC.

CDR3 region: CASRPRQGVYDGYTF. The CDR3 DNA follows: TGTGCCAGCAGGCCGAGACAGGGGGTTTACGATGGCTACACCTTC. V and J are TRBV2 and TRBJ1-2; 9 nucleotides align to TRBD1. CDR3 size: 15 residues. The germline CDR1 and CDR2 sequences are SNHLY and FYNNEI. V trimming: 6 bases; J trimming: 6 bases; junction bases outside the gene matches: 11. Filled out from reference TRBV2 and TRBJ1-2, the complete variable domain reads EPEVTQTPSHQVTQMGQEVILRCVPISNHLYFYWYRQILGQKVEFLVSFYNNEISEKSEIFDDQFSVERPDGSNFTLKIRSTKLEDSAMYFCASRPRQGVYDGYTFGSGTRLTVV.

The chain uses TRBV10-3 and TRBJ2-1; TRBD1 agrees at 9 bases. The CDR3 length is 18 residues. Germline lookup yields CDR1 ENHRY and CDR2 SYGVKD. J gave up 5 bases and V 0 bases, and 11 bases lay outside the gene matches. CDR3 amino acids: CAISESIVGQGRHNEQFF. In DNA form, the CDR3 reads TGTGCCATCAGTGAGTCGATAGTGGGACAGGGTAGACACAATGAGCAGTTCTTC.

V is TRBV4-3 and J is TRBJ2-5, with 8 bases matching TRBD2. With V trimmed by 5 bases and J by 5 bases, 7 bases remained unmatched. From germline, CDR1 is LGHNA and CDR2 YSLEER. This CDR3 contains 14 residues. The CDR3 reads CASSSLAGMETQYF. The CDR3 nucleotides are TGCGCCAGCAGCAGCTTAGCGGGAATGGAGACCCAGTACTTC.

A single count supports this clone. The CDR3 DNA is TGCAGTGCTAGTGATAGCGGGAGGGTAAATGAGCAGTTCTTC. Residues: CSASDSGRVNEQFF. This chain joins TRBV20-1 and TRBJ2-1, with 11 bases fitting TRBD2. V shed 3 bases and J 7 bases; nucleotides not matched to a gene: 5. Germline V gives CDR1 DFQATT, CDR2 SNEGSKA (reference sequence). The CDR3 totals 14 residues.

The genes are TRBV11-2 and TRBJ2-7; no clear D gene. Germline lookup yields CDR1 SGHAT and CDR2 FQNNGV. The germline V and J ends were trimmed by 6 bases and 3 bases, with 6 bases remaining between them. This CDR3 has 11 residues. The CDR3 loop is CASSRSYEQYF. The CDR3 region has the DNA TGTGCCAGCAGTCGTAGCTACGAGCAGTACTTC.

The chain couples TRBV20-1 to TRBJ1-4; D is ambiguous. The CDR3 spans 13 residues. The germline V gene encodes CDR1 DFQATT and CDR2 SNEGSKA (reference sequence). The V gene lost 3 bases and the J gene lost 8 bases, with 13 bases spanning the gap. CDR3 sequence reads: CSASQARSEKLFF. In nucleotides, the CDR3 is TGCAGTGCTAGTCAAGCTCGGTCAGAAAAACTGTTTTTT.

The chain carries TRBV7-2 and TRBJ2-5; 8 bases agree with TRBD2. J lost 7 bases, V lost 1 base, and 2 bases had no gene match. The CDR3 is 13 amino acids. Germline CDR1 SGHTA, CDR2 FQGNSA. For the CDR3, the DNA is TGTGCCAGCAGCTTAGAACGGGAGGGGACCCAGTACTTC. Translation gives CASSLEREGTQYF.